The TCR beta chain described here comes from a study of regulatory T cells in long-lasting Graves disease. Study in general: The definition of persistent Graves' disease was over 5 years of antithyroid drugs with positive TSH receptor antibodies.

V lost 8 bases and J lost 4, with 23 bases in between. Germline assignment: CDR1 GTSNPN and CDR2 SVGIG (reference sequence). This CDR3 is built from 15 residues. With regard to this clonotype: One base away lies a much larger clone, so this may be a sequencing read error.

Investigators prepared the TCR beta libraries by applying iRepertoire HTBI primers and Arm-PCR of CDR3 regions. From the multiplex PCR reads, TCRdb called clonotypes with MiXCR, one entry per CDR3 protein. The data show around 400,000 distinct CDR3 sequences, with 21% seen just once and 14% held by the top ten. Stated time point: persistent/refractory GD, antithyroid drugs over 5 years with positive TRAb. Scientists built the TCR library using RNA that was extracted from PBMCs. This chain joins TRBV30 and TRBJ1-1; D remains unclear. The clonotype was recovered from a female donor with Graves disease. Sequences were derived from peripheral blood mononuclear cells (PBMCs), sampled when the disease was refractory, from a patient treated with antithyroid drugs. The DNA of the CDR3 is TGTGCCCAATCCCCTCCCCCGGGCCGCCGCACTGAAGCTTTCTTT. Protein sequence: CAQSPPPGRRTEAFF.